What follows is one T cell receptor beta chain and its context. Its antigen remains unidentified. This entry belongs to a study of cytomegalovirus exposure and HLA in healthy donors. Findings of the study overall: There were some public TCRs occurring in many donors, but most TCR sequences were rare. A few CMV-associated chains proved CMV antigen-specific in vitro. Clusters of TCRs from the first cohort tended to co-occur in the 120 or so validation repertoires (as a later analysis found).

The protocol was immunoSEQ multiplex PCR, while the TCRdb copy is restricted to in-frame clones and leaves out a portion. The repertoire holds about 130,000 clones, with around 94% as singletons. The study drew the donors from its approximately 130-subject validation cohort, separate from the approximately 700-subject first cohort. CDR1 and CDR2 (germline): SEHNR, FQNEAQ (reference sequence). The V and J ends lost 4 bases and 4 bases respectively, with 11 bases between them. The CDR3 is made up of 13 amino acids. The receptor's source is a young woman in good health and CMV-seronegative. Sequenced sample: PBMCs. The gene calls are TRBV7-9 and TRBJ2-7; D may be TRBD2 (6 bases). Here the CDR3 DNA reads TGTGCCAGCAGCTCCGGGGGACGGTACGAGCAGTACTTC. Its translation: CASSSGGRYEQYF.